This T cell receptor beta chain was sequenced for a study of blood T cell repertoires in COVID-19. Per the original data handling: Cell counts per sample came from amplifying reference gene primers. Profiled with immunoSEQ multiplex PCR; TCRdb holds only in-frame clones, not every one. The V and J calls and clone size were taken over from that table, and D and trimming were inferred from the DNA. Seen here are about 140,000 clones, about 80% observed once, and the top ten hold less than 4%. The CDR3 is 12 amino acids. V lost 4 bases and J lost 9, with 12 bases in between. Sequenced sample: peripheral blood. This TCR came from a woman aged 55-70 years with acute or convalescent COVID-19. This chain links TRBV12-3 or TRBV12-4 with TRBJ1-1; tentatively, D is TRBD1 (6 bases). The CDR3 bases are TGTGCCAGCAGTTCCACAGGGAACAAAGCTTTCTTT. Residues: CASSSTGNKAFF.